The 24 T cell receptor beta chains listed next were all sequenced from one sample in a study of T cell repertoires in cytomegalovirus infection. TCRdb reprocessed the reads via MiXCR and lists one record per CDR3 protein. This sample has roughly 500,000 distinct CDR3 sequences, with about 33% found just once. Their antigens are not known. The sequencing here drew on cultured PBMCs, taken from culture after CMV antigen stimulation. All receptors derive from a human donor in good health (CMV status not recorded). Some clones in this sample may be carry-over from other donors' samples.

This clonotype was counted only a few times. The J gene is TRBJ2-4, the V gene TRBV7-9; D is possibly TRBD1 or TRBD2 (6 bases each). Germline CDR1 is SEHNR and CDR2 is FQNEAQ (reference sequence). Trimming cost V 6 bases and J 4 bases, with 16 bases left between them. The CDR3 is made up of 15 amino acids. The CDR3 coding sequence is TGTGCCAGCAGTCGAATTCAGGGGACTAAAAACATTCAGTACTTC. Protein: CASSRIQGTKNIQYF.

V and J are TRBV19 and TRBJ2-1; TRBD2 matches at 10 bases. Germline V lookup: CDR1 LNHDA, CDR2 SQIVND (reference sequence). Trimming at V came to 4 bases and at J to 9 bases, leaving 12 bases not matched to a gene. This CDR3 spans 16 amino acids. CDR3 nucleotide sequence: TGTGCCAGTAGTAAGCCTAGCGGGAGTGGATTTATTGAGCAGTTCTTC. It translates to CASSKPSGSGFIEQFF. Based on the CDR3 plus reference TRBV19 and TRBJ2-1, the full variable domain is DGGITQSPKYLFRKEGQNVTLSCEQNLNHDAMYWYRQDPGQGLRLIYYSQIVNDFQKGDIAEGYSVSREKKESFPLTVTSAQKNPTAFYLCASSKPSGSGFIEQFFGPGTRLTVL.

As DNA, the CDR3 is TGTGCCATCAGTGAGCGAGGGGGTGGAAACACCATATATTTT. Amino acids: CAISERGGGNTIYF. The chain recombines TRBV10-3 with TRBJ1-3, with D perhaps matching TRBD1 (6 bases). Trimming took 2 bases from V and 3 from J, leaving 8 bases between them. The CDR3 consists of 14 residues. CDR1 is ENHRY, CDR2 SYGVKD, per germline.

The chain has TRBV20-1 and TRBJ2-3; D possibly matches TRBD1 or TRBD2 (5 bases each). V lost 0 bases and J 2 bases, leaving 9 bases between the germline ends. Germline values: CDR1 DFQATT, CDR2 SNEGSKA (reference sequence). The CDR3 is 14 residues long. CDR3 bases: TGCAGTGCTAGAGACACGGGGCTCACAGATACGCAGTATTTT. Translation gives CSARDTGLTDTQYF.

This chain connects TRBV7-2 to TRBJ2-1; possible D gene TRBD2, 7 bases. Trimming removed 0 bases at V and 14 bases at J, with 20 bases between. There are 15 residues in the CDR3. Germline assignment: CDR1 SGHTA and CDR2 FQGNSA. The CDR3, as DNA: TGTGCCAGCAGCTTAGCTGCTGGGGGCGGGAGTAGGGAGTTCTTC. This codes for CASSLAAGGGSREFF.

This clonotype was seen a handful of times. V usage is TRBV7-2 and J usage is TRBJ2-1; D remains ambiguous. The V end lost 5 bases, the J end lost 7 bases, and 6 bases lay between the germline ends. CDR3 size: 11 residues. Germline V lookup: CDR1 SGHTA, CDR2 FQGNSA. CDR3 amino acids: CASSRKNEQFF. The CDR3 nucleotides are TGTGCCAGCAGCCGTAAGAATGAGCAGTTCTTC.

This clonotype was seen more than once but under ten times. The rearrangement uses TRBV6-1 and TRBJ2-7; no clear D. The CDR3 has 13 amino acids. V gave up 4 bases and J gave up 4 bases, with 11 bases separating them. Germline V lookup: CDR1 MNHNS, CDR2 SASEGT. CDR3 nucleotides: TGTGCCAGCAGTGGACGGATAAGGTACGAGCAGTACGTC. Residues: CASSGRIRYEQYV.

This clonotype was detected a few times. This chain links TRBV20-1 with TRBJ2-3; 7 bases are shared with TRBD2. This CDR3 spans 17 amino acids. The J segment lost 4 bases and the V segment lost 3 bases, leaving 16 bases of the junction unmatched. Looked up from germline, CDR1 is DFQATT and CDR2 is SNEGSKA (reference sequence). The CDR3 spells CSASGAGASQGADTQYF. The CDR3 coding sequence is TGCAGTGCTAGTGGTGCGGGAGCTTCCCAGGGCGCAGATACGCAGTATTTT.

The chain recombines TRBV7-3 with TRBJ2-5, with 10 bases fitting TRBD1. Germline V gives CDR1 SGHTA, CDR2 FQGTGA. Germline trimming cut 5 bases from V and 3 bases from J; bases unmatched to any gene: 3. The CDR3 length is 14 residues. The CDR3: CASSPGTGEETQYF. CDR3 sequence (DNA): TGTGCCAGCAGCCCTGGGACAGGGGAAGAGACCCAGTACTTC.

This clonotype was detected only a few times. The chain recombines TRBV3-1 with TRBJ2-7; D is possibly TRBD1 or TRBD2 (6 bases each). Trimming shortened V by 1 base and J by 3 bases, and 19 bases separated the two germline ends. The CDR3 has 17 amino acids. Germline CDR1 LGHDT, CDR2 YNNKEL (reference sequence). The CDR3 nucleotides are TGTGCCAGCAGCCAAGGAGGGGGGCGAGGACGGATCTACGAGCAGTACTTC. This gives the protein CASSQGGGRGRIYEQYF.

CDR3 amino acids: CASSDRVKGAEAFF. The CDR3 bases are TGTGCCAGCAGTGACAGGGTGAAGGGAGCTGAAGCTTTCTTT. V is TRBV11-2 and J is TRBJ1-1, with 7 positions matching TRBD1. This CDR3 spans 14 amino acids. The J segment lost 6 bases and the V segment lost 6 bases, leaving 10 bases of the junction unmatched. Germline V CDR1 and CDR2: SGHAT, FQNNGV.

On this clonotype: A junction end diverges from the germline sequence, so it may reflect a read error. J is TRBJ2-1 and V is TRBV6-2 or TRBV6-3; 15 bases are shared with TRBD2. Germline assignment: CDR1 MNHEY and CDR2 SVGEGT. This CDR3 has 14 amino acids. The CDR3 nucleotides read TGTGCCAGCAGTTACTCGGGACTAGCGGGAGGCTCGGTCTTC. Translation: CASSYSGLAGGSVF.

As to this clonotype: A read error may account for a junction end that differs from germline. In nucleotides, the CDR3 is TGCAGTGCAGTCCCCAGCGGGAGTTACCTTCGAGAGCAGTTATTC. It translates to CSAVPSGSYLREQLF. The chain joins TRBV20-1 to TRBJ2-1; 8 nucleotides align to TRBD2. CDR3 length: 15 amino acids. CDR1 is DFQATT and CDR2 is SNEGSKA in the germline V gene (reference sequence).

The chain links TRBV20-1 to TRBJ2-1, with TRBD2 matching 7 bases. J gave up 7 bases and V 3 bases, and 9 bases lay outside the gene matches. Germline CDR1 reads DFQATT; CDR2 reads SNEGSKA (reference sequence). CDR3 length: 14 residues. The CDR3 loop reads CSARDAGGTNEQFF. The CDR3 DNA follows: TGCAGTGCTAGGGACGCCGGGGGGACGAATGAGCAGTTCTTC.

This clonotype turned up a few times. This rearrangement joins TRBV10-3 to TRBJ2-3, with D perhaps TRBD1 or TRBD2 (6 bases each). The CDR3 contains 15 residues. V dropped 10 bases and J dropped 10 bases, with 27 bases sitting between them. Germline CDR1 reads ENHRY; CDR2 reads SYGVKD. CDR3 nucleotide sequence: TGTGCCACCCTGAGGGCGGAGGGGGGACAAGGGGCGCAGTATTTT. This sequence encodes CATLRAEGGQGAQYF.

This clonotype appeared a single time. The chain couples TRBV6-2 or TRBV6-3 to TRBJ2-1; 10 positions agree with TRBD2. V trimming: 2 bases; J trimming: 13 bases; junction bases outside the gene matches: 5. The CDR3 spans 13 residues. Germline V gives CDR1 MNHEY, CDR2 SVGEGT. CDR3 nucleotide sequence: TGTGCCAGCAGTTACGGTACTAGCGGGATTCAGTTCTTC. As protein: CASSYGTSGIQFF.

The chain links TRBV28 to TRBJ1-2, with no clear D. The germline V gene encodes CDR1 MDHEN and CDR2 SYDVKM. The V end lost 5 bases, the J end lost 4 bases, and 11 bases lay between the germline ends. The CDR3 contains 13 residues. Here the CDR3 DNA reads TGTGCCAGCAGTACCACAGTTTCCTATGGCTACACCTTC. Its translation is CASSTTVSYGYTF.

The chain is built from TRBV29-1 and TRBJ2-5, with D hard to call. V was cut by 6 bases and J by 2 bases, with 13 bases left in between. CDR3 length: 13 residues. From germline, CDR1 is SQVTM and CDR2 ANQGSEA. CDR3 amino acids: CSVGKQTQETQYF. The DNA for the CDR3 is TGCAGCGTAGGAAAACAAACACAAGAGACCCAGTACTTC.

V gene TRBV20-1 combines with J gene TRBJ1-1; no reliable D call. Germline lookup yields CDR1 DFQATT and CDR2 SNEGSKA (reference sequence). V lost 3 bases and J 4 bases, leaving 12 bases between the germline ends. This CDR3 region has 13 residues. Here the CDR3 reads CSARRSLGTEAFF. CDR3 DNA sequence: TGCAGTGCTAGGCGGAGTTTGGGCACTGAAGCTTTCTTT.

The chain recombines TRBV7-9 with TRBJ1-1; D is unclear. The V end lost 4 bases, the J end lost 3 bases, and 9 bases lay between the germline ends. The germline CDR1 and CDR2 sequences are SEHNR and FQNEAQ (reference sequence). The CDR3 is made up of 13 amino acids. CDR3 residues: CASSSAHYTEAFF. The CDR3, as DNA: TGTGCCAGCAGCTCCGCCCACTACACTGAAGCTTTCTTT. Based on the CDR3 plus reference TRBV7-9 and TRBJ1-1, the full variable domain is DTGVSQNPRHKITKRGQNVTFRCDPISEHNRLYWYRQTLGQGPEFLTYFQNEAQLEKSRLLSDRFSAERPKGSFSTLEIQRTEQGDSAMYLCASSSAHYTEAFFGQGTRLTVV.

This clonotype was seen at least ten times. The chain couples TRBV7-2 to TRBJ2-1, with D uncertain. Trimming took off 3 bases at V and 8 bases at J, with 11 bases between the two ends. The CDR3 is 13 amino acids. Germline V gene sequence: CDR1 SGHTA, CDR2 FQGNSA. The CDR3 spells CASSFGRLDEQFF. The CDR3 DNA follows: TGTGCCAGCAGCTTTGGCCGTCTCGATGAGCAGTTCTTC.

The chain is built from TRBV5-4 and TRBJ1-2; no firm D call. The CDR3 covers 16 residues. Germline CDR1 and CDR2: SGHNT and YYREEE (reference sequence). The ends were cut back, 0 bases at V and 10 bases at J, with 22 bases in the middle. The CDR3 loop is CASSLAFDSPWEIYTF. As DNA, the CDR3 is TGTGCCAGCAGCTTGGCCTTTGACTCCCCCTGGGAAATCTACACCTTC.

The chain combines TRBV7-8 with TRBJ2-2, with 9 bases identical to TRBD2. CDR3 length equals 15 residues. Germline loops: CDR1 SGHVS, CDR2 FQNEAQ. Trimming cost V 7 bases and J 6 bases; bases outside gene matches: 9. The CDR3, as DNA: TGTGCCAGCACCCCGTTCGGCGGGAGGGCCGGGGAGCTGTTTTTT. It is translated as CASTPFGGRAGELFF.

This clonotype was seen only once. The V call is TRBV20-1, the J call TRBJ1-5; 8 bases match TRBD1. This CDR3 region has 14 residues. Trimming cost V 4 bases and J 1 base; bases outside gene matches: 3. Germline CDR1 DFQATT, CDR2 SNEGSKA (reference sequence). This CDR3 reads CSATRTGSNQPQHF. The CDR3 DNA sequence: TGCAGTGCTACTAGGACAGGGAGCAATCAGCCCCAGCATTTT.